This TCR beta chain is drawn from a study of blood T cells in healthy people across ages. In this sample, this clonotype turned up many times. V was cut by 5 bases and J by 7 bases, with 24 bases left in between. The CDR3 totals 17 residues. Germline CDR1 SEHNR, CDR2 FQNEAQ (reference sequence). Primed by a sample-barcoded 5' primer and a J-beta primer mix, a second PCR proceeded for 7 to 11 cycles. Each cDNA molecule was tagged by a template-switch adaptor with 12 random nucleotides. TCRdb processed the 5' RACE reads anew with MiXCR; each CDR3 protein has one entry. The data contain about 1.7 million distinct CDR3 sequences, roughly 30% of them singletons. With each sample, at least 5 micrograms of total RNA were extracted.

What was sequenced was blood. This chain uses TRBV7-9 with TRBJ2-1, with no clear D. This receptor was identified in a woman in her thirties in good health. The CDR3 spells CASSPAIRVSLSNEQFF. Here the CDR3 DNA reads TGTGCCAGCAGCCCAGCTATCCGGGTCAGCCTTTCAAATGAGCAGTTCTTC.